Below are 2 T cell receptor beta chains sequenced from a single sample in a study of naive and memory T cell subsets (dated by TCRdb to 2015 to 2018). The study reported a robust and sensitive protocol to amplify, sequence and analyze TCRs, based on 3' ligation of a UMI-containing oligonucleotide to TCR cDNA. The receptor library was made with 5' RACE. The reads were generated on an Illumina MiSeq. The ligated cDNA was amplified in four rounds of PCR with nested alpha and beta constant region primers together with the SP2 primer. TCRdb reanalyzed the raw reads on its own, using fastp at Q25 for trimming and MiXCR for clone calling, and kept in-frame beta chains. CDR3 protein duplicates are merged, each entry listing the most common genes and DNA. The sample yields about 56,000 distinct CDR3 sequences; 7.6% were counted once. The ten top clones hold over 8% of the sample. The receptors were gathered from a female donor in good health.

The chain joins TRBV28 to TRBJ2-1; D gene ambiguous. V dropped 6 bases and J dropped 9 bases, with 9 bases sitting between them. This CDR3 contains 11 residues. Germline-derived CDR1 and CDR2 are MDHEN and SYDVKM. This chain's CDR3 is CASSGPREQFF. The DNA of the CDR3 is TGTGCCAGCAGCGGCCCCCGTGAGCAGTTCTTC.

This clonotype was detected ten times or more. The genes are TRBV5-1 and TRBJ1-1; D remains ambiguous. CDR1 SGHRS and CDR2 YFSETQ come from the germline V gene. With 1 base removed from V and 3 bases from J, the gap between germline ends came to 13 bases. This CDR3 is 15 amino acids long. The CDR3 loop is CASSLLPGSDTEAFF. Written as DNA, the CDR3 is TGCGCCAGCAGCTTGCTCCCGGGGAGCGACACTGAAGCTTTCTTT.